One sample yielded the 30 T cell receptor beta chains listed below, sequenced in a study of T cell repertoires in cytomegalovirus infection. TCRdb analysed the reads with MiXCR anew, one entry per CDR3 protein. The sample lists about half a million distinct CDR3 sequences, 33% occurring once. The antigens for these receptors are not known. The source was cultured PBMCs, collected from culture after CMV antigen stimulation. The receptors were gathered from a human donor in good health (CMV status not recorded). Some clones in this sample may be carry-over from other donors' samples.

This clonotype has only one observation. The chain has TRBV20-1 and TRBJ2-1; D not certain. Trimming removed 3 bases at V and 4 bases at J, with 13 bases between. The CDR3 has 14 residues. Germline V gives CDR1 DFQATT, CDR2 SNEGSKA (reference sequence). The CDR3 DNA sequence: TGCAGTGCTAGGCGTGACCTTATTTACAATGAGCAGTTCTTC. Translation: CSARRDLIYNEQFF.

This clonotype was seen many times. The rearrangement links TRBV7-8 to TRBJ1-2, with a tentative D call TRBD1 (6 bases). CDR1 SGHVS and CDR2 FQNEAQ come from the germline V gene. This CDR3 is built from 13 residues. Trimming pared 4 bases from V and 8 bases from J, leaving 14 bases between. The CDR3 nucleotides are TGTGCCAGCAGCTCGGCCGGGACACCAGGCTACACCTTC. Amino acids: CASSSAGTPGYTF. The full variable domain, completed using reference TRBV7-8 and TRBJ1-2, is GAGVSQSPRYKVAKRGQDVALRCDPISGHVSLFWYQQALGQGPEFLTYFQNEAQLDKSGLPSDRFFAERPEGSVSTLKIQRTQQEDSAVYLCASSSAGTPGYTFGSGTRLTVV.

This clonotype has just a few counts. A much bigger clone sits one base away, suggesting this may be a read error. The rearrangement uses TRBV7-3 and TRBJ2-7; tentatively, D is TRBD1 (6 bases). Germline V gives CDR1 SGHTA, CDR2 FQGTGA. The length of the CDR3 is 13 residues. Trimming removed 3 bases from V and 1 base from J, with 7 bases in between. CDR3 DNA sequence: TGTGCCAGCAGCTTCGGACAGTCCTACGAGCAGTACTTC. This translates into CASSFGQSYEQYF.

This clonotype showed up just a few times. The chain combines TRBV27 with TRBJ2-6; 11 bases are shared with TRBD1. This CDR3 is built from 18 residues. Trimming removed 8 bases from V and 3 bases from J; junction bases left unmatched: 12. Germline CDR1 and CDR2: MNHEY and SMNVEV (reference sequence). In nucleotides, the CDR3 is TGTGCCAGCCGCCATAGCGGACAGGGGGCAGGTGGGGCCAACGTCCTGACTTTC. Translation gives CASRHSGQGAGGANVLTF.

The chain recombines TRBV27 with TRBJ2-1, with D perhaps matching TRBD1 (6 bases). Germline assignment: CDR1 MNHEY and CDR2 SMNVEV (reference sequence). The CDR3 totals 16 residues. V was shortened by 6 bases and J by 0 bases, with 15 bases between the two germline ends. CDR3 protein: CASSPSGVNSYNEQFF. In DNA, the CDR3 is TGTGCCAGCAGCCCCTCAGGGGTAAACTCCTACAATGAGCAGTTCTTC.

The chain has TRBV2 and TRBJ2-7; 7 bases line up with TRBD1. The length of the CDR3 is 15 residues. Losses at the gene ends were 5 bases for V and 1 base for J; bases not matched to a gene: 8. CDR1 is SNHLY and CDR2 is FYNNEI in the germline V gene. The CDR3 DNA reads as TGTGCCAGCAGTTCCACGGGACAGCTATCCTACGAGCAGTACGTC. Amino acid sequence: CASSSTGQLSYEQYV.

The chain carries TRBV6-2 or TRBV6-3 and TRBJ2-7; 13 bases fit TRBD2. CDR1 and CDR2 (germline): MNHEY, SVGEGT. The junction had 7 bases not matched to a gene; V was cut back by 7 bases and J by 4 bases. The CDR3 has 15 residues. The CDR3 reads CASTEGTSGIYEQYV. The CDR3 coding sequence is TGTGCCAGCACCGAAGGGACTAGCGGGATATACGAGCAGTACGTC.

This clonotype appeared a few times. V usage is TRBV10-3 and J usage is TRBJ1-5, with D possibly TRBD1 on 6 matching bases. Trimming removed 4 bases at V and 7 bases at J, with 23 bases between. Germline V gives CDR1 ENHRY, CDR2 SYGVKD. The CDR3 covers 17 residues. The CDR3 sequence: CAISGGLGISGIQPQHF. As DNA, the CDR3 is TGTGCCATCAGTGGGGGGCTGGGGATAAGCGGTATACAGCCCCAGCATTTT.

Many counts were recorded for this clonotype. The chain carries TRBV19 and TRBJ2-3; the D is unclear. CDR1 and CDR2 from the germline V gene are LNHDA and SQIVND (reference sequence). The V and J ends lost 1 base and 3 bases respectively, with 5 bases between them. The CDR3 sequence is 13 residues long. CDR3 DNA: TGTGCCAGTAGTATAGGTGGTACAGATACGCAGTATTTT. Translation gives CASSIGGTDTQYF.

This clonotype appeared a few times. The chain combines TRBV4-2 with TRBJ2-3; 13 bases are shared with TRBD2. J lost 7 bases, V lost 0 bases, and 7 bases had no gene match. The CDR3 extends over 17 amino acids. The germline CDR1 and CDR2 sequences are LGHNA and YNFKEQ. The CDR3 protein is CASSQEALAGGWNTQYF. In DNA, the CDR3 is TGTGCCAGCAGCCAAGAGGCACTAGCGGGAGGGTGGAATACGCAGTATTTT.

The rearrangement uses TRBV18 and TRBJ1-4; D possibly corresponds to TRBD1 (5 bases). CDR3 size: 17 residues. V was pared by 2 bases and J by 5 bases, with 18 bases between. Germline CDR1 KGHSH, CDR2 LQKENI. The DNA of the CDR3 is TGTGCCAGCTCACCAACGGGGCGAGGGGAGATCAATGAAAAACTGTTTTTT. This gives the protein CASSPTGRGEINEKLFF.

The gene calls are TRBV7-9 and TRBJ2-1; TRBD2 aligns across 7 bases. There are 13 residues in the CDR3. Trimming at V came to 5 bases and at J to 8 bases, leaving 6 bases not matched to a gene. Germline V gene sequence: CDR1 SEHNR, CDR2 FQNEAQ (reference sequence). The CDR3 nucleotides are TGTGCCAGCAGCCAACTAGCGTACTATGAGCAGTTCTTC. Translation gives CASSQLAYYEQFF.

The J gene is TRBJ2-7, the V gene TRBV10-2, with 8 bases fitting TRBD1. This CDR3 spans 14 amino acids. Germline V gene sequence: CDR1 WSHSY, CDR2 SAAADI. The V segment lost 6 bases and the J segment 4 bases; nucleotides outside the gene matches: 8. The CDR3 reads CASRAGQGGYEQYF. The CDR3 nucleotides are TGCGCCAGCAGAGCAGGACAGGGAGGTTACGAGCAGTACTTC.

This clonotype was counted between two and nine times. The CDR3: CASSQRGQGGTDTQYF. Here the CDR3 DNA reads TGCGCCAGCAGCCAACGTGGACAGGGGGGGACAGATACGCAGTATTTT. The genes are TRBV4-1 and TRBJ2-3; TRBD1 matches at 10 bases. The V gene's germline CDR1 is MGHRA and CDR2 YSYEKL. The CDR3 totals 16 residues. Trimming cost V 2 bases and J 3 bases; bases outside gene matches: 5.

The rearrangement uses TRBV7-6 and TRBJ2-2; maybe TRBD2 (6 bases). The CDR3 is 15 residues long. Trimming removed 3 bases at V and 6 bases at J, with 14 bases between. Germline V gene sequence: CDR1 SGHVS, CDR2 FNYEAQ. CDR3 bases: TGTGCCAGCAGCTTTTACGGGAGTAATTCCGGGGAGCTGTTTTTT. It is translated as CASSFYGSNSGELFF.

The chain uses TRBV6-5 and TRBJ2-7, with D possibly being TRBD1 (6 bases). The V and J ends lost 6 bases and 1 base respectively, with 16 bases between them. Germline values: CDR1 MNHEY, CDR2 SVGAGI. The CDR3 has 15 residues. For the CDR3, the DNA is TGTGCCAGCAGCAGGACAGTTCCAGGGTCCTACGAGCAGTACTTC. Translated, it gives CASSRTVPGSYEQYF.

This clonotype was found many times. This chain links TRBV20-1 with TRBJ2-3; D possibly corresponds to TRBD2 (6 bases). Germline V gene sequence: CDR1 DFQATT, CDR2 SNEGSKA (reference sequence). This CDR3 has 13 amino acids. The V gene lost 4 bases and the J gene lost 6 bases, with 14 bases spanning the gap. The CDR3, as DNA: TGCAGTGCTACCTTGGATGCGGGGGATACGCAGTATTTT. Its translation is CSATLDAGDTQYF.

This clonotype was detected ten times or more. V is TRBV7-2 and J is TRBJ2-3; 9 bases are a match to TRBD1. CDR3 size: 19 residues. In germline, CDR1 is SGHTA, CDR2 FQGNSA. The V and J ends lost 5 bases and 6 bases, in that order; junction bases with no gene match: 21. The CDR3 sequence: CASSPKKLRDRVLADTQYF. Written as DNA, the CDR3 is TGTGCCAGCAGCCCAAAAAAACTCCGGGACAGGGTCCTCGCGGATACGCAGTATTTT. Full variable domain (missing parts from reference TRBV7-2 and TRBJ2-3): GAGVSQSPSNKVTEKGKDVELRCDPISGHTALYWYRQSLGQGLEFLIYFQGNSAPDKSGLPSDRFSAERTGGSVSTLTIQRTQQEDSAVYLCASSPKKLRDRVLADTQYFGPGTRLTVL.

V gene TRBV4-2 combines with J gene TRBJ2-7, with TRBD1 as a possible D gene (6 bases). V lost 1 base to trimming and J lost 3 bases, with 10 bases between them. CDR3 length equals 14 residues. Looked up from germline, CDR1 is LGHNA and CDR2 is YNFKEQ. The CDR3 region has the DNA TGTGCCAGCAGCCAAGTGGGACAAATCTACGAGCAGTACTTC. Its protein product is CASSQVGQIYEQYF.

The CDR3 nucleotides read TGTGCCAGCAGCCTCATCGGGGGTTGGGAGACCCAGTACTTC. This sequence encodes CASSLIGGWETQYF. V is TRBV6-5 and J is TRBJ2-5; a weak D match, TRBD2 (6 bases). Looked up from germline, CDR1 is MNHEY and CDR2 is SVGAGI. The CDR3 is made up of 14 amino acids. Trimming removed 6 bases from V and 5 bases from J, with 16 bases in between.

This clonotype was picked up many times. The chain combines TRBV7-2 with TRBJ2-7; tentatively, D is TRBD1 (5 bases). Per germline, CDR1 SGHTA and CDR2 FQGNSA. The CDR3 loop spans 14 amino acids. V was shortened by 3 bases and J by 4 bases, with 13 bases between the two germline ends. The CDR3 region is CASSFSAGWYEQYF. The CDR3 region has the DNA TGTGCCAGCAGCTTCAGTGCAGGGTGGTACGAGCAGTACTTC.

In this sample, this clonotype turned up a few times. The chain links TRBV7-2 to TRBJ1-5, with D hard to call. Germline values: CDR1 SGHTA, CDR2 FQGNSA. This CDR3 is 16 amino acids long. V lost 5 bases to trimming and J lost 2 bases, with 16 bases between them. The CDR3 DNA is TGTGCCAGCAGCCGCAACCCGGGGTTCGGCAATCAGCCCCAGCATTTT. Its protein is CASSRNPGFGNQPQHF.

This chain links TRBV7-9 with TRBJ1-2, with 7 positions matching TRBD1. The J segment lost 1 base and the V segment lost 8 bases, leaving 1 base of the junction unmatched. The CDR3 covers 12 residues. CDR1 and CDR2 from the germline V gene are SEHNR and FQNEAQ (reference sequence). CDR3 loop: CASQGVNYGYTF. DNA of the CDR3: TGTGCCAGCCAGGGGGTTAACTATGGCTACACCTTC.

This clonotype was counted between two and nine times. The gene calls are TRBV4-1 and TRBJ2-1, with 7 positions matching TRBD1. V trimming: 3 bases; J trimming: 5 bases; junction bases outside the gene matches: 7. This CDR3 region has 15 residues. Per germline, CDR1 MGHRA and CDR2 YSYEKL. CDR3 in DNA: TGCGCCAGCAGCCATCTGAGTACAGGGGACAATGAGCAGTTCTTC. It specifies CASSHLSTGDNEQFF.

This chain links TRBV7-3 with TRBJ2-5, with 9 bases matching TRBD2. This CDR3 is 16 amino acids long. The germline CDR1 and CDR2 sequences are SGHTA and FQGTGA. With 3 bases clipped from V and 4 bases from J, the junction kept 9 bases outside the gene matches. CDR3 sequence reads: CASSFWREGRGETQYF. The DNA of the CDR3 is TGTGCCAGCAGCTTTTGGCGGGAGGGCCGTGGAGAGACCCAGTACTTC.

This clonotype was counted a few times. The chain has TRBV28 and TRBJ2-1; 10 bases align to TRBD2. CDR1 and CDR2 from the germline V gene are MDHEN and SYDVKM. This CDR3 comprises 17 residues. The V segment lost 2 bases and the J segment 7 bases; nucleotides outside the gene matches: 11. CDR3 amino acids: CASSLPRASGSRNEQFF. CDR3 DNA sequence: TGTGCCAGCAGTTTACCACGGGCTAGCGGGAGTAGGAATGAGCAGTTCTTC.

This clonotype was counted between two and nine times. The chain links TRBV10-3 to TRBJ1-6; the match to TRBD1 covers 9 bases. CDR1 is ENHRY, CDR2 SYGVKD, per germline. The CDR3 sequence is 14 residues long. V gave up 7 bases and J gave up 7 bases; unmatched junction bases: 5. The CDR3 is CAITRDRENSPLHF. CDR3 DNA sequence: TGTGCCATCACCCGGGACAGGGAGAATTCACCCCTCCACTTT.

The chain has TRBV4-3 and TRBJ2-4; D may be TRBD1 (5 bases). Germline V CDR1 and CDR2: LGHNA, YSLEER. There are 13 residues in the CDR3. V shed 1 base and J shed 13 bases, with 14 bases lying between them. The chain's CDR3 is CASSQANRGGQYF. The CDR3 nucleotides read TGCGCCAGCAGCCAAGCCAATAGGGGCGGACAGTACTTC.

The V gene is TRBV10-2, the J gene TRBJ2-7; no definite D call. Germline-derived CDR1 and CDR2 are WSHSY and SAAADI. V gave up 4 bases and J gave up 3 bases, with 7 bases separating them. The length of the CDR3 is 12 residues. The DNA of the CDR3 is TGCGCCAGCAGTGGACAACACTACGAGCAGTACGTC. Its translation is CASSGQHYEQYV.

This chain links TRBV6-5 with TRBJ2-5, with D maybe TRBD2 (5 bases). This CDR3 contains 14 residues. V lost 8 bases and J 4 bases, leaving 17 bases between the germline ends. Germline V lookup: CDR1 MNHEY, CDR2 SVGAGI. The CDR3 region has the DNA TGTGCCAGCGGTCACCCGGCGGGCCGAGAGACCCAGTACTTC. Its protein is CASGHPAGRETQYF.